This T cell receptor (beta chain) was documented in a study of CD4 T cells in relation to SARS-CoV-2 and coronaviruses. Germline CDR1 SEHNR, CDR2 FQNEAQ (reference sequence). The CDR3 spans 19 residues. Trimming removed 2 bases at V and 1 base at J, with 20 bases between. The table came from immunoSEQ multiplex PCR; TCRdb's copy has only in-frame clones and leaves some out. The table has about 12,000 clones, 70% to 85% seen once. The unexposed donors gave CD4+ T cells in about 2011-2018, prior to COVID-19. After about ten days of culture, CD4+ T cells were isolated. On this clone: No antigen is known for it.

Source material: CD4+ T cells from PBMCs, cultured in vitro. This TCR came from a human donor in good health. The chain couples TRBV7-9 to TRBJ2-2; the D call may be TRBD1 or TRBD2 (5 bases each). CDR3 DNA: TGTGCCAGCAGCTTACCGAGTGGGGGAACCCGATTGAACACCGGGGAGCTGTTTTTT. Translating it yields CASSLPSGGTRLNTGELFF.